The rows below give T cell receptor beta chains drawn from one sample of a study of blood T cell repertoires in COVID-19. Profiled with immunoSEQ multiplex PCR; TCRdb holds only in-frame clones, not every one. The sample consists of roughly 250,000 clones, 86% of them appearing once. Specimen: peripheral blood. The receptor source for this set is a woman aged 30 to 39 with COVID-19, enrolled during active disease. Both conserved end residues are trimmed from each CDR3.

v_call: TRBV5-6; cdr3_aa: ASSLGAQALNSPLH
v_call: TRBV2; cdr3_aa: ASKGGPGQSQPQH
v_call: TRBV2; cdr3_aa: ASRGNRGQGGELF
v_call: TRBV7-9; cdr3_aa: ASSLRDLSYEQY
v_call: TRBV12-5; cdr3_aa: ASANLAGSYNEQF
v_call: TRBV27; cdr3_aa: ASSLLGQGADGYT
v_call: TRBV4-2; cdr3_aa: ASSPLTSGGRETQY
v_call: TRBV4-1; cdr3_aa: ASSQDSGLALSGENIQY
v_call: TRBV2; cdr3_aa: ASSVSKGGQPQH
v_call: TRBV7-2; cdr3_aa: ASSLTQAGNTIY
v_call: TRBV2; cdr3_aa: ASMGGGIETQY
v_call: TRBV11-3; cdr3_aa: ASSTRQGAAGELF